Listed here are 14 T cell receptor beta chains from one sample, sequenced in a study of technical replicates of blood from several donors. TCRdb keeps only in-frame clones here, not all; method: immunoSEQ multiplex PCR. Here the sample spans around 65,000 clones, about 90% being singletons. Input material: PBMCs. These receptors were obtained from a human donor in good health. Some clones in this sample may be carry-over from other donors' samples.

The gene calls are TRBV13 and TRBJ1-1, with TRBD1 as a possible D gene (5 bases). The germline V and J ends were trimmed by 10 bases and 2 bases, with 8 bases remaining between them. CDR1 and CDR2 (germline): PRHDT, FYEKMQ (reference sequence). This CDR3 is 11 amino acids long. CDR3 loop: CAIDSNTEAFF. The CDR3 bases are TGTGCCATCGACAGCAACACTGAAGCTTTCTTT.

The chain joins TRBV2 to TRBJ2-6, with no clear D. CDR3 length equals 17 residues. Germline V gene sequence: CDR1 SNHLY, CDR2 FYNNEI. Trimming left V 0 bases short and J 0 bases short, with 9 bases between. The CDR3 here is CASSEALLRSGANVLTF. CDR3 coding DNA: TGTGCCAGCAGTGAAGCCCTCCTCCGCTCTGGGGCCAACGTCCTGACTTTC.

The rearrangement joins TRBV7-8 to TRBJ2-7; 7 bases are shared with TRBD1. V lost 3 bases and J lost 7; bases outside the gene matches: 9. Per germline, CDR1 SGHVS and CDR2 FQNEAQ. CDR3 size: 14 residues. The CDR3 DNA reads TGTGCCAGCAGCTTCTCATTGGGCAGGGGGGAGCAGTACTTC. The encoded protein is CASSFSLGRGEQYF.

This clone turned up a few times. An end of the junction does not agree with germline; a read error may underlie this. The V call is TRBV5-6, the J call TRBJ1-6; TRBD1 matches at 9 bases. Germline assignment: CDR1 SGHDT and CDR2 YYEEEE. The CDR3 runs 12 residues. Here the CDR3 reads CASSLAGTGLYF. The CDR3 DNA reads TGTGCCAGCAGCTTGGCCGGGACAGGGTTATACTTT.

V is TRBV18 and J is TRBJ2-1; TRBD2 agrees at 10 bases. This CDR3 has 19 residues. In germline, CDR1 is KGHSH, CDR2 LQKENI. V gave up 1 base and J gave up 4 bases; unmatched junction bases: 13. Written as DNA, the CDR3 is TGTGCCAGCTCACCACATGAATGGGCTAGCGGGAGCTCTTACAATGAGCAGTTCTTC. Its protein is CASSPHEWASGSSYNEQFF.

This clone came up once. The V and J genes are TRBV6-1 and TRBJ2-1; 11 positions agree with TRBD2. CDR1 is MNHNS, CDR2 SASEGT, per germline. Trimming took 6 bases from V and 8 from J; bases not matched to a gene: 6. This CDR3 contains 14 residues. CDR3 bases: TGTGCCAGCAGGGCTAGCGGGGGGAGAGATGAGCAGTTCTTC. Its translation is CASRASGGRDEQFF.

The rearrangement links TRBV10-3 to TRBJ1-1; D remains ambiguous. The germline V gene encodes CDR1 ENHRY and CDR2 SYGVKD. The V end was cut by 0 bases, the J end by 6 bases, with 11 bases between. This CDR3 has 14 residues. CDR3: CAISESKITAEAFF. CDR3 in DNA: TGTGCCATCAGTGAGTCGAAAATAACGGCTGAAGCTTTCTTT.

J is TRBJ2-6 and V is TRBV4-2; D not certain. Per the germline V gene, CDR1 is LGHNA and CDR2 is YNFKEQ. Trimming took 0 bases from V and 0 from J, leaving 15 bases between them. The CDR3 extends over 19 amino acids. CDR3 region: CASSQDGPHTISGANVLTF. The CDR3 DNA sequence: TGTGCCAGCAGCCAAGATGGCCCCCACACTATCTCTGGGGCCAACGTCCTGACTTTC.

The chain uses TRBV4-2 and TRBJ2-2; 9 bases fit TRBD2. Germline V CDR1 and CDR2: LGHNA, YNFKEQ. J lost 0 bases, V lost 3 bases, and 8 bases had no gene match. The CDR3 spans 18 residues. The chain's CDR3 is CASSHSGTSGSNTGELFF. Here the CDR3 DNA reads TGTGCCAGCAGCCATAGTGGAACTAGCGGGTCGAACACCGGGGAGCTGTTTTTT.

The rearrangement uses TRBV2 and TRBJ2-5, with D possibly matching TRBD2 (5 bases). This CDR3 is built from 11 residues. V lost 6 bases and J 9 bases, leaving 11 bases between the germline ends. The germline gives CDR1 SNHLY, CDR2 FYNNEI. The DNA for the CDR3 is TGTGCCAGCAGCCCGGGGTGGGCCCAGTACTTC. This translates into CASSPGWAQYF.

The gene calls are TRBV12-5 and TRBJ2-7; 11 bases line up with TRBD1. Trimming cost V 4 bases and J 10 bases; bases outside gene matches: 3. CDR3 length: 12 amino acids. Germline lookup yields CDR1 LGHNT and CDR2 FRNRAP. CDR3 region: CASGWGTGGQYF. Written as DNA, the CDR3 is TGTGCTAGTGGTTGGGGGACAGGGGGTCAGTACTTC.

V is TRBV7-2 and J is TRBJ2-7; possibly TRBD2 for D (6 bases). CDR3 length equals 15 residues. V lost 5 bases and J 1 base, leaving 15 bases between the germline ends. Germline CDR1 SGHTA, CDR2 FQGNSA. As DNA, the CDR3 is TGTGCCAGCAGCCAACGACTAGTTTCATCCTACGAGCAGTACTTC. This codes for CASSQRLVSSYEQYF.

The J gene is TRBJ2-3, the V gene TRBV2, with TRBD2 matching 11 bases. From germline, CDR1 is SNHLY and CDR2 FYNNEI. This CDR3 region has 16 residues. Germline trimming cut 4 bases from V and 4 bases from J; bases unmatched to any gene: 7. The CDR3 is CASSGGLAGGSDTQYF. The CDR3 DNA reads as TGTGCCAGCAGTGGAGGACTAGCGGGCGGTTCAGATACGCAGTATTTT.

The CDR3 sequence is CASSLGTGGHEQFF. CDR3 in DNA: TGTGCCAGCAGCTTAGGGACAGGGGGCCATGAGCAGTTCTTC. This chain joins TRBV7-7 and TRBJ2-1, with 11 bases identical to TRBD1. This CDR3 has 14 residues. Germline V CDR1 and CDR2: SSHAT, FNYEAQ (reference sequence). Trimming at V came to 1 base and at J to 8 bases, leaving 1 base not matched to a gene.